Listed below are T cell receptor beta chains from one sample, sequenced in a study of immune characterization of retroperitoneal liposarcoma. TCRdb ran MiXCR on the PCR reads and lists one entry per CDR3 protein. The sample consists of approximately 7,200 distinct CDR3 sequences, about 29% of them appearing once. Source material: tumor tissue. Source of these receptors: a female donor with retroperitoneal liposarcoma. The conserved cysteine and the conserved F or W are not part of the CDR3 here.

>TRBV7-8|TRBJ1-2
ASSQSTGAYGYT
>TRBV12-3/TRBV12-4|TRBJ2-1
ASSPLGSSYNEQF
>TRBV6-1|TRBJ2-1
ASRPAGTSGKGSYNEQF
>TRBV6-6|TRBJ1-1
ASSYSPDTEAF
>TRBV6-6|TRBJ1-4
ASSYGWGGSTNEKLF
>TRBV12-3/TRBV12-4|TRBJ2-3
ASSTTSGGSTDTQY
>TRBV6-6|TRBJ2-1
ASSPIGTEETQF
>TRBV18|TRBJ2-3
ASTRTTDTQY
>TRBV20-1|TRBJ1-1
SAREAGQGGNTEAF
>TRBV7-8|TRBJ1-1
ASSPRPTRPLNTEAF
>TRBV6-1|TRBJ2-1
ASSETPAQEGEQF
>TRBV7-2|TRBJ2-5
ASSAAAGGPQTQY
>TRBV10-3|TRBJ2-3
AISATSELSTDTQY
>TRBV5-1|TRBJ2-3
ASTRQGQGDTDTQY
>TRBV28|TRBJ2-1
ASSPVSGSGNEQF
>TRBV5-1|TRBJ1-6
ASSLDSNSPLH
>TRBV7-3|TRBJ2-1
ASSLSVYNEQF
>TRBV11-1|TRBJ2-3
ASSSRAEADTQY
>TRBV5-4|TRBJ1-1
ASSYYQVNTEAF
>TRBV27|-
ASSPYLSAEQY
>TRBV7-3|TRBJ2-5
ASSLSPNTYTEPF
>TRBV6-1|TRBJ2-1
ASSEERSDEQF
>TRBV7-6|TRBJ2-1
ASSSNLGETQF
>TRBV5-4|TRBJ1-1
ASSLGSINTEAF